This TCR beta chain appears in the sequencing data of a study of glioma-infiltrating T cells after dendritic cell vaccination. About the research overall: Samples are from glioblastoma patients in Phase I and II dendritic cell vaccine trials. At biweekly intervals, patients got three intradermal dendritic cell vaccine injections. Whole-study findings and limits: Higher pretreatment TIL content predicted longer progression-free time and survival.

Clones were read by immunoSEQ multiplex PCR, and TCRdb kept only the in-frame ones, dropping some. The sample carries 93,000 or so clones, 81% recorded once. The ends lost 5 bases at V and 6 bases at J; junction bases unmatched: 6. Germline lookup yields CDR1 SGHTA and CDR2 FQGTGA. CDR3 length equals 14 residues. Worth noting for this clone: Its antigen is not identified.

All glioblastoma patients lacked an isocitrate dehydrogenase mutation. This specimen consisted of blood, obtained before dendritic cell vaccination. This chain links TRBV7-3 with TRBJ2-2; 7 bases align to TRBD2. The source of this sequence is a human donor with glioblastoma. CDR3 DNA: TGTGCCAGCAGCCCGCGGACTAGGTCCGGGGAGCTGTTTTTT. This codes for CASSPRTRSGELFF. Looking up the rest from reference TRBV7-3 and TRBJ2-2 gives the full variable domain: GAGVSQTPSNKVTEKGKYVELRCDPISGHTALYWYRQSLGQGPEFLIYFQGTGAADDSGLPNDRFFAVRPEGSVSTLKIQRTERGDSAVYLCASSPRTRSGELFFGEGSRLTVL.